This T cell receptor beta chain was observed in a study of OX40 agonist ivuxolimab in advanced cancers. Study overall: Three patients had partial responses: one hepatocellular carcinoma, two cutaneous melanoma. Findings of the study overall: Both blood CD4+ and CD8+ T cells showed clonal growth by week 6 at 0.1 to 3.0 mg/kg. CD8+ T cells were the subset that, on average, had more expanded clones than CD4+.

A word on this clone: The antigen remains undetermined.

Sequencing used immunoSEQ multiplex PCR; TCRdb keeps in-frame clones, though not all of them. The sample holds about 39,000 clones, more than 85% seen once. Germline loops: CDR1 MDHEN, CDR2 SYDVKM. Deletions cut 6 bases from V and 5 bases from J, with 25 bases between. The CDR3 extends over 17 amino acids. The source is an adult with an advanced solid tumor such as melanoma, head and neck, liver or kidney cancer. The V gene is TRBV28, the J gene TRBJ2-5; possible D gene TRBD1, 6 bases. Source: CD4+ or CD8+ T cells sorted from blood, taken in a trial of the OX40 agonist ivuxolimab. The CDR3 nucleotides read TGTGCCAGCAGGGGGACAAAGCGAGGGGCGTCGAGGGAGACCCAGTACTTC. This gives the protein CASRGTKRGASRETQYF.